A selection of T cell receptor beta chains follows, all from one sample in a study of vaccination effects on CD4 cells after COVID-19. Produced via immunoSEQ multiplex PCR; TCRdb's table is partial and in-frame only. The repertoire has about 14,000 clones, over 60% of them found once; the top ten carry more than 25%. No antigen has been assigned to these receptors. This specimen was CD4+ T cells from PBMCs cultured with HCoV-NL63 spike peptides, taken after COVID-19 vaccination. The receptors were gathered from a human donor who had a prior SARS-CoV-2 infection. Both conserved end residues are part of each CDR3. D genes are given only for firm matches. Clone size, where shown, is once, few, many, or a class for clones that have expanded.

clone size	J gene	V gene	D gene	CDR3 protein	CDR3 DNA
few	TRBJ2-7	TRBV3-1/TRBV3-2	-	CASSQGFAGLNEQYF	TGTGCCAGCAGCCAAGGTTTTGCGGGACTTAACGAGCAGTACTTC
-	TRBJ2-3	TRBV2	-	CASSEVGHPTDTQYF	TGTGCCAGCAGTGAAGTAGGTCATCCCACAGATACGCAGTATTTT
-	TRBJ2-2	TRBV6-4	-	CASSDSDQNTGELFF	TGTGCCAGCAGTGACTCAGATCAGAACACCGGGGAGCTGTTTTTT
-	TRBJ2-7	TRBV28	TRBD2	CASSTLHGLAGSSYEQYF	TGTGCCAGCAGTACCCTTCATGGACTAGCGGGAAGCTCCTACGAGCAGTACTTC
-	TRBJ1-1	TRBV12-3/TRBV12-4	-	CASSLQGNTEAFF	TGTGCCAGCAGTTTACAGGGGAACACTGAAGCTTTCTTT
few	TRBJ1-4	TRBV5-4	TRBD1	CASSSQGASNEKLFF	TGTGCCAGCAGCTCTCAGGGGGCCTCTAATGAAAAACTGTTTTTT
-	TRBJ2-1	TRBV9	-	CASSVAPSNEQFF	TGTGCCAGCAGCGTAGCCCCCAGCAATGAGCAGTTCTTC
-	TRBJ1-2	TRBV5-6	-	CASRPLGGYTF	TGTGCCAGCAGACCCCTGGGTGGCTACACCTTC
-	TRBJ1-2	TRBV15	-	CATSRDLGGPYHGYTF	TGTGCCACCAGCAGAGATCTGGGGGGCCCATACCATGGCTACACCTTC
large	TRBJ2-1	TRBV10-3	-	CAIRTQLGNYNEQFF	TGTGCCATCAGAACCCAGCTAGGGAACTACAATGAGCAGTTCTTC
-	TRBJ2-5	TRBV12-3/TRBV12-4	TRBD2	CASSLRGVGTQYF	TGTGCCAGCAGTTTACGGGGGGTTGGGACCCAGTACTTC
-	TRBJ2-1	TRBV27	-	CASEDMGYNEQFF	TGTGCCAGCGAGGACATGGGCTACAATGAGCAGTTCTTC